Below are 4 T cell receptor beta chains sequenced from a single sample in a study of sequential checkpoint blockade in melanoma. TCRdb keeps only in-frame clones here, not all; method: immunoSEQ multiplex PCR. The sample has more than 4,000 clones; around 57% are singletons. Treatment noted: randomized to nivolumab then ipilimumab (arm A) or the reverse (arm B). The starting material was CD8+ T cells sorted from blood (inferred from file names), obtained from a patient given nivolumab and ipilimumab in sequence. The origin of the receptors is a human donor with melanoma.

This rearrangement joins TRBV4-3 to TRBJ2-1; TRBD2 matches at 8 bases. Per the germline V gene, CDR1 is LGHNA and CDR2 is YSLEER. The CDR3 runs 17 residues. J was trimmed by 4 bases and V by 3 bases; bases with no gene match: 11. The DNA for the CDR3 is TGCGCCAGCAGCCAGACTAGCGTCCTCTCCTCATACAATGAGCAGTTCTTC. Amino acid sequence: CASSQTSVLSSYNEQFF.

Here the CDR3 DNA reads TGTGCCAGCAGTTTATGGTCTCAGGAGACCCAGTACTTC. This sequence encodes CASSLWSQETQYF. The chain uses TRBV28 and TRBJ2-5; no clear D. This CDR3 contains 13 residues. CDR1 and CDR2 from the germline V gene are MDHEN and SYDVKM. V shed 0 bases and J shed 5 bases, with 7 bases lying between them.

This clone is medium-sized (0.01 to 0.1%). The chain combines TRBV28 with TRBJ2-7, with a possible D match to TRBD1 (5 bases). CDR3 length: 14 amino acids. Between the trimmed V and J ends, which lost 4 bases and 5 bases, there was a span of 15 bases. From germline, CDR1 is MDHEN and CDR2 SYDVKM. CDR3 sequence: CASSSDSLGHEQYF. CDR3 DNA sequence: TGTGCCAGCAGTTCCGACAGTTTAGGCCACGAGCAGTACTTC.

This clone qualifies as medium-sized (0.01 to 0.1%). The rearrangement joins TRBV10-3 to TRBJ2-7; 9 nucleotides line up with TRBD2. V lost 0 bases, J lost 4 bases, and 4 bases stayed unmatched. This CDR3 is 15 amino acids long. Germline CDR1 and CDR2: ENHRY and SYGVKD. The CDR3 sequence is CAISESRLAEYEQYF. Here the CDR3 DNA reads TGTGCCATCAGTGAGTCGAGACTAGCGGAATACGAGCAGTACTTC.